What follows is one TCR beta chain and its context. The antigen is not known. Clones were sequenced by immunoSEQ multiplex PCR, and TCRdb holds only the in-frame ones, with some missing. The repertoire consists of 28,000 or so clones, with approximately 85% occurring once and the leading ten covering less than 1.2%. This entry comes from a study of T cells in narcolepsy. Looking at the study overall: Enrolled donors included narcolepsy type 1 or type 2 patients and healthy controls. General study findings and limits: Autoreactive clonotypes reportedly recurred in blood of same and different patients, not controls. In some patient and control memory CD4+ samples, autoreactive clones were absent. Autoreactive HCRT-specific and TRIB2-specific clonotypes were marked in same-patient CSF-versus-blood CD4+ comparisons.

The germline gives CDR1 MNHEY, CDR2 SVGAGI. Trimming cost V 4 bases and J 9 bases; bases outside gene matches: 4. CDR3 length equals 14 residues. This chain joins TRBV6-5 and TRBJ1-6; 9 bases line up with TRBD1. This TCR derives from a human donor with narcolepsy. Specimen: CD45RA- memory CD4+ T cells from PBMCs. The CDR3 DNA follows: TGTGCCAGCAGTTGGGGGACAGGGCTTTCACCCCTCCACTTT. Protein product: CASSWGTGLSPLHF.